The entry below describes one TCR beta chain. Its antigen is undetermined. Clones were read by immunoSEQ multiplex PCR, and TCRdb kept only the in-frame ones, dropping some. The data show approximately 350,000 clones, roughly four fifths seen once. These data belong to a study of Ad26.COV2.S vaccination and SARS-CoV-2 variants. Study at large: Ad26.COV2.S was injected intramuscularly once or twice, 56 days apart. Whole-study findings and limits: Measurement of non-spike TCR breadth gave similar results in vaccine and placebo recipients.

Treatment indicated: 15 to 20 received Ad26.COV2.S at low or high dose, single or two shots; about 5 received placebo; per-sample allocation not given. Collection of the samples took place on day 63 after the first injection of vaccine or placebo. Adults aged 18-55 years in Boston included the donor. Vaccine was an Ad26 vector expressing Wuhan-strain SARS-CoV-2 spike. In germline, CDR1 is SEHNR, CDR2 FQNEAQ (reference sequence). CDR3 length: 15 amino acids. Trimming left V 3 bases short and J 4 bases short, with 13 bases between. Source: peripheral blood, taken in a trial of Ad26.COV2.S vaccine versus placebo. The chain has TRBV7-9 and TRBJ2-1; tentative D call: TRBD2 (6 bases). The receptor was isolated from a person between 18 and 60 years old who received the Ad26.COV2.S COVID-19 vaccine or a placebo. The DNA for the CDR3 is TGTGCCAGCAGCTTCACCGGGACTTCTTACAATGAGCAGTTCTTC. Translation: CASSFTGTSYNEQFF.